This entry lists 3 T cell receptor beta chains sequenced from one sample in a study of shared clonotypes between healthy human individuals. Produced via immunoSEQ multiplex PCR; TCRdb's table is partial and in-frame only. The sample yields some 1,400,000 clones, roughly 96% seen once. The sample consisted of naive CD4+ T cells sorted from blood. Subset denoted: CD45RA+ positively selected. The receptors were gathered from a man aged 25-45 years in good health.

The chain recombines TRBV4-2 with TRBJ2-7; D not resolved. CDR3 length: 13 residues. Per germline, CDR1 LGHNA and CDR2 YNFKEQ. The V gene lost 1 base and the J gene lost 3 bases, with 7 bases spanning the gap. The CDR3 nucleotides read TGTGCCAGCAGCCAAGTCGTCAGCTACGAGCAGTACTTC. Translating gives CASSQVVSYEQYF.

The chain has TRBV7-2 and TRBJ2-1, with 12 nucleotides matching TRBD2. There are 17 residues in the CDR3. The germline gives CDR1 SGHTA, CDR2 FQGNSA. With V trimmed by 2 bases and J by 6 bases, 8 bases remained unmatched. The CDR3 region is CASSLRLATSGSNEQFF. CDR3 DNA: TGTGCCAGCAGCTTACGATTGGCGACTAGCGGGAGCAATGAGCAGTTCTTC.

This chain uses TRBV27 with TRBJ2-7, with D tentatively TRBD2 (5 bases). CDR1 and CDR2 (germline): MNHEY, SMNVEV (reference sequence). This CDR3 is 12 amino acids long. Trimming removed 5 bases at V and 6 bases at J, with 11 bases between. The DNA for the CDR3 is TGTGCCAGCAGTCGGACGGGGTTCGAGCAGTACTTC. Protein sequence: CASSRTGFEQYF.